This TCR beta chain was observed in a study of T cell repertoires in cytomegalovirus infection. Study-level information: CMV epitopes used comprised recently identified HLA-C-restricted ones and well-studied HLA-B-restricted ones. A matching HLA type, together with CMV infection, was signaled by public TCR beta signatures. Whole-study results and caveats: Summed frequency of public TCR beta families distinguished CMV carriers with the relevant HLA. There were HLA-C-restricted CMV-specific TCR beta clonotypes dominating the ex vivo response.

TCRdb fed the reads into MiXCR, producing one record per CDR3 protein. This table holds about a million distinct CDR3 sequences, roughly 31% found once. There are a few counts of this clonotype. The antigen is not known. The CDR3 is 16 amino acids. Germline V CDR1 and CDR2: SEHNR, FQNEAQ (reference sequence). Trimming stripped 3 bases from V and 0 bases from J, with 15 bases between. The chain uses TRBV7-9 and TRBJ2-7; D gene unclear. The TCR was taken from a human donor in good health (CMV status not recorded). Some clones in this sample may be carry-over from other donors' samples. The specimen comprised cultured CD8+ T cells from PBMCs, sampled from culture after CMV antigen stimulation. The chain's CDR3 is CASSFVGEISSYEQYV. DNA of the CDR3: TGTGCCAGCAGCTTTGTGGGCGAAATTAGCTCCTACGAGCAGTACGTC.